This TCR beta chain is drawn from a study of cytomegalovirus exposure and HLA in healthy donors. General study results and limits: Associated with HLA alleles at 0.05 false discovery rate in a later analysis were 17,000 or so TCR beta sequences.

On this clone itself: Antigen specificity is unknown. The junction shows a germline mismatch at one end, possibly a read error.

It was with 60 Vbeta and 13 Jbeta primers that the PCR ran. Data came from immunoSEQ multiplex PCR; TCRdb stores just in-frame clones and leaves some out. The data hold about 180,000 clones, with about 80% observed a single time. The CDR3 totals 18 residues. Germline assignment: CDR1 SSHAT and CDR2 FNYEAQ (reference sequence). The source is a man younger than 35 in good health and CMV-seronegative. Sequenced input: PBMCs. V usage is TRBV7-7 and J usage is TRBJ2-1; 9 bases are a match to TRBD1. This CDR3 is CASSHQLVRDRASNEQFF. The CDR3 DNA sequence: TGTGCTAGCAGCCATCAATTAGTACGGGACAGGGCTTCCAATGAGCAGTTCTTC.